A single sample gave rise to the 14 T cell receptor beta chains below, sequenced in a study of glioma-infiltrating T cells. TCR alpha and beta CDR3 regions were amplified from RNA using iRepertoire nested multiplex PCR. TCRdb re-called the multiplex PCR reads through MiXCR, storing one row per CDR3 protein. The repertoire holds about 410,000 distinct CDR3 sequences, around 45% seen once, with around 12% in the top ten. Sequencing was carried out using glioma tissue, nonneoplastic brain tissue, or PBMCs (not recorded which). These receptors all stem from a human donor with low-grade glioma or glioblastoma, undergoing nonglioma brain surgery, or in good health (not recorded which).

Turning to this clonotype: At one boundary the junction diverges from the germline segment, which might be a read error. The genes are TRBV27 and TRBJ1-1; possible D gene TRBD1, 6 bases. The length of the CDR3 is 13 residues. Per the germline V gene, CDR1 is MNHEY and CDR2 is SMNVEV (reference sequence). CDR3 bases: TGTGCCGGCAGCTTTACAGGGCGAACTGGAGCTTTCTTT. The encoded protein is CAGSFTGRTGAFF.

This chain uses TRBV29-1 with TRBJ2-1, with D maybe TRBD2 (6 bases). Per germline, CDR1 SQVTM and CDR2 ANQGSEA. The CDR3 covers 16 residues. V shed 6 bases and J shed 0 bases, with 18 bases lying between them. The CDR3 spells CSVQQALANSYNEQFF. In DNA, the CDR3 is TGCAGCGTCCAACAGGCTCTAGCGAACTCCTACAATGAGCAGTTCTTC.

Note on this clonotype: A clone one base away is much larger, so this may be a read error. J is TRBJ2-5 and V is TRBV6-2 or TRBV6-3; possibly TRBD1 for D (5 bases). This CDR3 has 13 residues. Germline-derived CDR1 and CDR2 are MNHEY and SVGEGT. The CDR3 spells CASGRQYQKTQHF. For the CDR3, the DNA is TGTGCCAGCGGTCGACAGTACCAAAAGACCCAGCACTTC.

This chain links TRBV4-3 with TRBJ2-7, with 10 bases lining up with TRBD2. The CDR3 is 17 residues long. Germline-derived CDR1 and CDR2 are LGHNA and YSLEER. Germline trimming cut 0 bases from V and 7 bases from J; bases unmatched to any gene: 12. The CDR3 spells CASSQDRIAGGHNEQYF. The CDR3 region has the DNA TGCGCCAGCAGCCAAGATAGGATAGCGGGAGGACACAATGAGCAGTACTTC.

J is TRBJ2-5 and V is TRBV7-9; a weak D match, TRBD1 (5 bases). The CDR3 totals 14 residues. The germline V and J ends were trimmed by 4 bases and 2 bases, with 11 bases remaining between them. From germline, CDR1 is SEHNR and CDR2 FQNEAQ (reference sequence). CDR3: CASSSPHRQETQYF. The CDR3 DNA is TGTGCCAGCAGCTCCCCTCACAGGCAAGAGACCCAGTACTTC.

This chain connects TRBV7-2 to TRBJ1-1, with D possibly being TRBD1 (6 bases). CDR3 length: 14 residues. Trimming removed 4 bases at V and 5 bases at J, with 14 bases between. Germline V gene data show CDR1 as SGHTA and CDR2 as FQGNSA. The CDR3 bases are TGTGCCAGCAGCTCACAGGGAACGGGGACTGAAGCTTTCTTT. It yields the protein CASSSQGTGTEAFF.

In regard to this clonotype: This may be a read error: a much more frequent sequence differs by one nucleotide. This chain joins TRBV6-2 or TRBV6-3 and TRBJ1-1; D is undetermined. Germline V lookup: CDR1 MNHEY, CDR2 SVGEGT. The CDR3 is 12 residues long. The V gene lost 4 bases and the J gene lost 10 bases, with 13 bases spanning the gap. This CDR3 reads CASSFRPRGAFF. Written as DNA, the CDR3 is TGTGCCAGCAGTTTTCGGCCTCGGGGAGCTTTCTTT.

Points on this clonotype: A read error is possible here, since a much larger clone lies one base away. The V call is TRBV6-5, the J call TRBJ2-1; D call uncertain. Per the germline V gene, CDR1 is MNHEY and CDR2 is SVGAGI. The CDR3 has 14 residues. The CDR3 sequence is CASSYSISHNEKFF. The DNA for the CDR3 is TGTGCCAGCAGTTACTCGATCTCACACAATGAGAAGTTCTTC.

About this clonotype: The junction shows a germline mismatch at one end, possibly a read error. This rearrangement joins TRBV28 to TRBJ1-5; TRBD1 is a possible D gene (5 bases). Germline CDR1 and CDR2: MDHEN and SYDVKM. The CDR3 has 14 residues. DNA for the CDR3: TGTGCCAGCCGTTTGACAGCTAGCAATCAGCCCCAGGATTTT. Translating it yields CASRLTASNQPQDF.

With regard to this clonotype: A read error may explain this, as a much larger clone is one base away. The chain is built from TRBV28 and TRBJ1-2, with D unresolved. The CDR3 consists of 12 residues. Germline CDR1 MDHEN, CDR2 SYDVKM. The V end was cut by 1 base, the J end by 7 bases, with 7 bases between. The CDR3 spells CASSLSPGGYTF. CDR3 coding DNA: TGTGCCAGCAGTTTATCACCGGGTGGCTACACCTTC.

Remarks on this clonotype: Relative to the germline gene, one junction end is altered; a read error may explain this. The rearrangement uses TRBV7-8 and TRBJ2-1; no clear D gene. Per germline, CDR1 SGHVS and CDR2 FQNEAQ. The CDR3 is 15 amino acids. CDR3 bases: TGTGCCATCAGCTTATTGGACGGCTCCTACAATGAGCAGTTCTTC. Its protein is CAISLLDGSYNEQFF.

This clonotype has at least ten counts. The genes are TRBV6-2 or TRBV6-3 and TRBJ2-7; possibly TRBD2 for D (6 bases). Germline V lookup: CDR1 MNHEY, CDR2 SVGEGT. The CDR3 sequence is 12 residues long. The V end was cut by 6 bases, the J end by 12 bases, with 18 bases between. CDR3 in DNA: TGTGCCAGCAGATCGCGACTAGTGGATTGGTACTTC. Translation: CASRSRLVDWYF.

This clonotype appeared once. With a much larger clone just one base away, this may be a read error. This chain connects TRBV27 to TRBJ2-2; 8 nucleotides line up with TRBD2. Germline V gene lookup returns CDR1 MNHEY and CDR2 SMNVEV (reference sequence). This CDR3 contains 18 residues. J was trimmed by 5 bases and V by 5 bases; bases with no gene match: 16. The CDR3 protein is CASSPHLSGLAETGELFF. The DNA of the CDR3 is TGTGCCAGCAGTCCTCACCTTTCTGGACTAGCCGAGACCGGGGAGCTGTTTTTT.

This sequence joins TRBV20-1 and TRBJ2-5; 9 nucleotides agree with TRBD1. Germline-derived CDR1 and CDR2 are DFQATT and SNEGSKA (reference sequence). The CDR3 sequence is 12 residues long. V shed 7 bases, J shed 5 bases, and the junction held 5 bases outside the gene matches. As DNA, the CDR3 is TGCAGTGGACAGGGGGGTAAGGAGACCCAGTACTTC. Its protein is CSGQGGKETQYF.